This T cell receptor beta chain was observed in a study of T cells after yellow fever vaccination. Notes on the study in general: There was a small share of clonotypes that showed up in both the CD4 and CD8 compartments. Most primary-vaccination clones reappeared after the booster (less than 98% CD4, approximately 88% CD8). One caveat is that FACS-sorted repertoires could contain abundant clonotypes contaminating from the bulk population.

TCRdb reanalysed the 5' RACE reads using MiXCR and keeps one entry per CDR3 protein. The sample consists of hundreds of thousands of distinct CDR3 sequences, 13% of them appearing once. The CDR3 contains 13 residues. Germline V gene data show CDR1 as DFQATT and CDR2 as SNEGSKA (reference sequence). Deletions cut 3 bases from V and 5 bases from J, with 13 bases between. This clonotype was counted a few times. Its matching antigen is unknown. The sequence was collected from a man aged 25 to 45 who received the YFV17D yellow fever vaccine. The sample consisted of PBMCs, taken on the day of the yellow fever booster vaccination. The chain recombines TRBV20-1 with TRBJ2-5; tentatively, D is TRBD2 (5 bases). Written as DNA, the CDR3 is TGCAGTGCTAGCCCTCTAGCTTCGGAGACCCAGTACTTC. This encodes CSASPLASETQYF.